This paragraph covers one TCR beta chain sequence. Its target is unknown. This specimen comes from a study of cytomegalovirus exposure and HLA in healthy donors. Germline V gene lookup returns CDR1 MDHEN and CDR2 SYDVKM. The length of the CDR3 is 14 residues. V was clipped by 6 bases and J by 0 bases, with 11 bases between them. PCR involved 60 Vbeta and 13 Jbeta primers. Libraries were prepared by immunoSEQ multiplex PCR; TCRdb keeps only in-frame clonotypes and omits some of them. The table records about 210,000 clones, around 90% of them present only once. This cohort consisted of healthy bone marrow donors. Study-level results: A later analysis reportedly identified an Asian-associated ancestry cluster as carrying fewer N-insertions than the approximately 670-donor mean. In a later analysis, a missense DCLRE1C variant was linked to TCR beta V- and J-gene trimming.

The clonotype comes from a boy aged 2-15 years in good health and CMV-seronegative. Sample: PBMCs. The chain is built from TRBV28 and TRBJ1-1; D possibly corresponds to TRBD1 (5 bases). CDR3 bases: TGTGCCAGCAGGGGCGGGACCCTGAACACTGAAGCTTTCTTT. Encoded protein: CASRGGTLNTEAFF.